A selection of T cell receptor beta chains follows, all from one sample in a study of T cell repertoires in cytomegalovirus infection. One entry per CDR3 protein, called by TCRdb with MiXCR from the reads. The sample shows around 530,000 distinct CDR3 sequences, approximately 15% of them seen only once. The sequenced sample was CD8+ T cells from PBMCs. Source of these receptors: a human donor in good health (CMV status not recorded). Some clones in this sample may be carry-over from other donors' samples. Both conserved end residues are part of each CDR3. D genes are given only for firm matches. Some rows mark clone size as missing; the rest say once, few, many or name a class of expanded clone.

many	NA	TRBV19	TRBJ1-5	TGTGCCAGTAGTATAGAAGGGTGGGGTCGTCAGCCCCAGCATTTT	CASSIEGWGRQPQHF
many	NA	TRBV7-6	TRBJ2-7	TGTGCCAGCAGCTTAAGGGGAGCGGCCCCCCGGGAGCAGTACTTC	CASSLRGAAPREQYF
many	TRBD2	TRBV10-3	TRBJ2-7	TGTGCCATCAGAAATTCCTCTCTAGCGGGAGGTACCTACGAGCAGTACTTC	CAIRNSSLAGGTYEQYF
many	NA	TRBV6-1	TRBJ2-3	TGTGCCAGCAGTGACCCGACGGGAAGCACAGATACGCAGTATTTT	CASSDPTGSTDTQYF
NA	NA	TRBV7-2	TRBJ1-5	TGTGCCAGCACCCAAGGTGGTAATCAGCCCAAGCATTTT	CASTQGGNQPKHF
many	NA	TRBV25-1	TRBJ1-1	TGTGCCAGCAGGGGTACGGCTTTGAACACTGAAGCTTTCTTT	CASRGTALNTEAFF
NA	NA	TRBV4-1	TRBJ2-7	TGCGCCAGCAGACTCCGCAGCGTCACAAACTCCTACGAGCAGTACTTC	CASRLRSVTNSYEQYF
few	TRBD2	TRBV4-2	TRBJ2-7	TGTGCCAGCAGCCGGACTAGAGACTCCTACGAGCAGTACTTC	CASSRTRDSYEQYF
NA	NA	TRBV10-3	TRBJ2-6	TGTGCCATCAGTGGAAGAACCTCAGGGCTAGCTGGGGCCAACGTCCTGACTTTC	CAISGRTSGLAGANVLTF
NA	TRBD1	TRBV27	TRBJ1-6	TGTGCCAGCAGTCTTTGGGACAGGGTAGATTCACCCCTCCACTTT	CASSLWDRVDSPLHF
NA	TRBD2	TRBV2	TRBJ2-1	TGTGCCAGCTGGGGACTAGCGGGAAGAAGCTCCTACAATGAGCAGTTCTTC	CASWGLAGRSSYNEQFF
NA	NA	TRBV28	TRBJ1-6	TGTGCCAGCAGTTCGGGAAGGAGGAATTCACCCCTCCTCTTT	CASSSGRRNSPLLF
many	NA	TRBV12-5	TRBJ1-1	TGTGCTAGTGGTCCTGATACCGGGACAGAAGCTTTCTTT	CASGPDTGTEAFF
NA	TRBD1	TRBV12-3/TRBV12-4	TRBJ1-2	TGTGCCAGCAGTTCAACCTCGGGACAGGGCTATGGCTACACCTTC	CASSSTSGQGYGYTF
few	NA	TRBV19	TRBJ1-1	TGTGCCAGTAGTATGTGGGGAACTGAAGCTTTCTTT	CASSMWGTEAFF
many	NA	TRBV27	TRBJ1-4	TGTGCCAGCAGTTTTCACAGGGCTCTTAATGAAAAACTGTTTTTT	CASSFHRALNEKLFF
NA	TRBD2	TRBV20-1	TRBJ2-1	TGCAGTGCTAGAGGGACTAGCGGGATCGTTGCCTACAATGAGCAGTTCTTC	CSARGTSGIVAYNEQFF
few	NA	TRBV4-1	TRBJ1-5	TGCGCCAGCAGCCAAGGGAACAATCAGCCCCAGCATTTT	CASSQGNNQPQHF
few	NA	TRBV6-5	TRBJ2-7	TGTGCCAGCAGTTACAGGGGGGCGCCCGAGCAGTACTTC	CASSYRGAPEQYF
many	NA	TRBV7-9	TRBJ1-2	TGTGCCAGCAGCTTATCCGAGGGGGGCGCGGACTATGGCTACACCTTC	CASSLSEGGADYGYTF
NA	NA	TRBV4-2	TRBJ1-6	TGTGCCAGCAGCCAAGATAAAGGGTACAGGCCGATGCCCCTCCACTTT	CASSQDKGYRPMPLHF
NA	NA	TRBV4-1	TRBJ2-3	TGCGCCAGCAGCCAGCAGGGGAAGAGCTCAGATACGCAGTATTTT	CASSQQGKSSDTQYF